The 15 T cell receptor beta chains below all came from one sample that was sequenced in a study of CD4 T cells in relation to SARS-CoV-2 and coronaviruses. Assay used: immunoSEQ multiplex PCR; TCRdb lists only in-frame clones, some missing. The sample records some 23,000 clones, more than 70% being singletons. Antigen specificity for these receptors is unknown. The unexposed donors gave CD4+ T cells in about 2011-2018, prior to COVID-19. After more than eight days of culture, CD4+ T cells were isolated. The sample consisted of CD4+ T cells from PBMCs, cultured in vitro. The receptors were sampled from a human donor in good health.

This rearrangement joins TRBV6-2 or TRBV6-3 to TRBJ2-3; no definite D call. The CDR3 length is 13 residues. Germline V gene data show CDR1 as MNHEY and CDR2 as SVGEGT. V was cut by 2 bases and J by 2 bases, with 5 bases left in between. The CDR3 loop is CASSYQTTDTQYF. The CDR3 DNA reads TGTGCCAGCAGTTACCAGACCACAGATACGCAGTATTTT.

This chain connects TRBV18 to TRBJ2-5; D remains unclear. V was trimmed by 8 bases and J by 5 bases, leaving 15 bases between them. The CDR3 runs to 13 residues. Germline V CDR1 and CDR2: KGHSH, LQKENI. The CDR3 coding sequence is TGTGCCAGCACCCGAGGAGCGTTGGAGACCCAGTACTTC. Its translation: CASTRGALETQYF. Full variable domain (rest looked up from reference TRBV18 and TRBJ2-5): NAGVMQNPRHLVRRRGQEARLRCSPMKGHSHVYWYRQLPEEGLKFMVYLQKENIIDESGMPKERFSAEFPKEGPSILRIQQVVRGDSAAYFCASTRGALETQYFGPGTRLLVL.

CDR3 amino acids: CARSGENTEAFF. For the CDR3, the DNA is TGTGCTAGGAGTGGGGAGAACACTGAAGCTTTCTTT. The chain recombines TRBV30 with TRBJ1-1; D uncertain. There are 12 residues in the CDR3. Germline V CDR1 and CDR2: GTSNPN, SVGIG (reference sequence).

This clone was observed a single time. The CDR3 spells CASTDRDYEQYF. The CDR3 nucleotides are TGTGCCAGCACTGACAGGGACTACGAGCAGTACTTC. The rearrangement uses TRBV25-1 and TRBJ2-7; 7 bases are shared with TRBD1. This CDR3 is built from 12 residues. Losses at the gene ends were 7 bases for V and 3 bases for J; bases not matched to a gene: 3. Looked up from germline, CDR1 is MGHDK and CDR2 is SYGVNS.

CDR3 sequence: CASHSGSRTGELFF. The CDR3, as DNA: TGTGCCAGTCATAGCGGGAGTCGTACCGGGGAGCTGTTTTTT. This sequence joins TRBV6-5 and TRBJ2-2; 9 bases are a match to TRBD2. From germline, CDR1 is MNHEY and CDR2 SVGAGI. V lost 9 bases, J lost 5 bases, and 7 bases stayed unmatched. The CDR3 is 14 amino acids.

This sequence joins TRBV12-3 or TRBV12-4 and TRBJ1-2; unclear D gene. Trimming pared 5 bases from V and 2 bases from J, leaving 6 bases between. The CDR3 has 12 amino acids. Written as DNA, the CDR3 is TGTGCCAGCAGTATTCGCAACTATGGCTACACCTTC. It codes for CASSIRNYGYTF.

The V call is TRBV5-8, the J call TRBJ2-7; TRBD1 matches 7 bases. The CDR3 totals 14 residues. The V gene end was trimmed by 2 bases and the J gene end by 3 bases; junction bases not matched to a gene: 5. Germline lookup yields CDR1 SGHTS and CDR2 YDEGEE. CDR3 residues: CASSFRRGHYEQYF. Here the CDR3 DNA reads TGTGCCAGCAGCTTTCGTAGGGGGCACTACGAGCAGTACTTC.

The chain employs TRBV5-1 and TRBJ2-1; TRBD1 aligns across 8 bases. Unmatched junction bases numbered 4, after V lost 4 bases and J lost 4 bases. This CDR3 is built from 14 residues. Germline loops: CDR1 SGHRS, CDR2 YFSETQ. The DNA for the CDR3 is TGCGCCAGCAGCCACCGGGACAGGTACAATGAGCAGTTCTTC. Translating it yields CASSHRDRYNEQFF.

The chain is built from TRBV6-1 and TRBJ2-1; the D is unclear. This CDR3 comprises 13 residues. Germline V lookup: CDR1 MNHNS, CDR2 SASEGT. V lost 2 bases and J 2 bases, leaving 4 bases between the germline ends. The CDR3 DNA follows: TGTGCCAGCAGTGAATCTACCTACAATGAGCAGTTCTTC. Translation: CASSESTYNEQFF.

V is TRBV5-6 and J is TRBJ2-2; the D gene is possibly TRBD2 (5 bases). The V gene's germline CDR1 is SGHDT and CDR2 YYEEEE. The V and J ends lost 0 bases and 8 bases respectively, with 8 bases between them. CDR3 length: 13 amino acids. In DNA, the CDR3 is TGTGCCAGCAGCTTGGTCCGGGGAGGGGAGCTGTTTTTT. This translates into CASSLVRGGELFF.

The chain combines TRBV9 with TRBJ2-5, with D unresolved. The CDR3 length is 11 residues. CDR1 SGDLS and CDR2 YYNGEE come from the germline V gene. This CDR3 is CAMPVGETQYF. CDR3 coding DNA: TGTGCTATGCCTGTGGGAGAGACCCAGTACTTC.

This chain connects TRBV10-3 to TRBJ2-3; D not certain. Trimming removed 4 bases at V and 4 bases at J, with 6 bases between. Per germline, CDR1 ENHRY and CDR2 SYGVKD. There are 12 residues in the CDR3. The CDR3 here is CAISGEPDTQYF. In DNA form, the CDR3 reads TGTGCCATCAGTGGGGAACCAGATACGCAGTATTTT.

The rearrangement links TRBV3-1 (or the pseudogene TRBV3-2) to TRBJ1-2; no definite D call. V was trimmed by 1 base and J by 4 bases, leaving 10 bases between them. Looked up from germline, CDR1 is LGHDT and CDR2 is YNNKEL (reference sequence). The CDR3 runs to 14 residues. CDR3 protein: CASSQAVRLYGYTF. CDR3 nucleotide sequence: TGTGCCAGCAGCCAAGCTGTCCGTCTCTATGGCTACACCTTC.

This clone was found a few times. This chain connects TRBV18 to TRBJ2-7; D may be TRBD2 (5 bases). The CDR3 runs 14 residues. V was trimmed by 1 base and J by 2 bases, leaving 9 bases between them. Germline CDR1 KGHSH, CDR2 LQKENI. The CDR3 DNA follows: TGTGCCAGCTCACCACGGACTGAAACCTACGAGCAGTACTTC. Its protein is CASSPRTETYEQYF.

The J gene is TRBJ2-1, the V gene TRBV7-2, with 7 nucleotides matching TRBD2. The V gene's germline CDR1 is SGHTA and CDR2 FQGNSA. The CDR3 contains 15 residues. After removal of 3 bases from V and 5 bases from J, the junction contained 7 bases not matched to a gene. The CDR3 bases are TGTGCCAGCAGCTTTCGACTAGCACAAGACAATGAGCAGTTCTTC. It codes for CASSFRLAQDNEQFF. The full variable domain, its missing parts supplied by reference TRBV7-2 and TRBJ2-1, is GAGVSQSPSNKVTEKGKDVELRCDPISGHTALYWYRQSLGQGLEFLIYFQGNSAPDKSGLPSDRFSAERTGGSVSTLTIQRTQQEDSAVYLCASSFRLAQDNEQFFGPGTRLTVL.